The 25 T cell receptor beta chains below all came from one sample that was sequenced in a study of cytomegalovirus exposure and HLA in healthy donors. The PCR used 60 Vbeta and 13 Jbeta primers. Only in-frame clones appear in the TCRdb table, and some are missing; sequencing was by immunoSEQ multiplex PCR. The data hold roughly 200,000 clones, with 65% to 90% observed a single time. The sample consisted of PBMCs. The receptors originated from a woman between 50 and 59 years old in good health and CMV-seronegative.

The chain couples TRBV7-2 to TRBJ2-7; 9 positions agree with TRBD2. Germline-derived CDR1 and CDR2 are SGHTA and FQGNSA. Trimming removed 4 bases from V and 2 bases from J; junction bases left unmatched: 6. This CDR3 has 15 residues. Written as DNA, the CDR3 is TGTGCCAGCAGCTCCGAGGGCGGGAGGGCCTACGAGCAGTACTTC. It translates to CASSSEGGRAYEQYF.

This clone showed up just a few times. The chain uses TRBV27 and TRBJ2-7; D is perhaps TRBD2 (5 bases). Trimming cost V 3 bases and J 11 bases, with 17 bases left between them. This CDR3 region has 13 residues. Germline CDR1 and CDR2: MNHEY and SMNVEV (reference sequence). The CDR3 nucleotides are TGTGCCAGCAGTTTGCGCAATGCACCCGGGGAGTACTTC. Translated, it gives CASSLRNAPGEYF.

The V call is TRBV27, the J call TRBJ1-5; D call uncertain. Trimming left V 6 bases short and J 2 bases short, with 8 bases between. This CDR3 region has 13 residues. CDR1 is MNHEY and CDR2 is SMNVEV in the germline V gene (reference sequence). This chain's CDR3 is CASSYSGNQPQHF. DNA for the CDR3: TGTGCCAGCAGCTACAGTGGCAATCAGCCCCAGCATTTT.

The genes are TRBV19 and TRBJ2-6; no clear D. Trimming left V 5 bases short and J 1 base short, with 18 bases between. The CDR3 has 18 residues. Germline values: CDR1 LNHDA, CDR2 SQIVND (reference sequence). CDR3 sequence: CASSLLTRPPSGANVLTF. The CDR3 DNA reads TGTGCCAGTAGTCTTCTGACACGACCCCCTTCTGGGGCCAACGTCCTGACTTTC. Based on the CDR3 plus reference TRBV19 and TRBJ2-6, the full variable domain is DGGITQSPKYLFRKEGQNVTLSCEQNLNHDAMYWYRQDPGQGLRLIYYSQIVNDFQKGDIAEGYSVSREKKESFPLTVTSAQKNPTAFYLCASSLLTRPPSGANVLTFGAGSRLTVL.

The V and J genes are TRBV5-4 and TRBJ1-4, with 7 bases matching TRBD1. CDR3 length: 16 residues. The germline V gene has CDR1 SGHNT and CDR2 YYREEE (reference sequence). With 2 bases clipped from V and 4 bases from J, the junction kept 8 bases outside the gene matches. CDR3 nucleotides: TGTGCCAGCAGCTTCGGCGTCGGGACAGTTAATGAAAAACTGTTTTTT. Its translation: CASSFGVGTVNEKLFF.

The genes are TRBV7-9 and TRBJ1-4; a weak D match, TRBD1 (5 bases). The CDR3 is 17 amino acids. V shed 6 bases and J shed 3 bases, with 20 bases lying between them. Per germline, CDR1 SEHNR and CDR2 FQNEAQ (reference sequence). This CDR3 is CASSRLGRGGSNEKLFF. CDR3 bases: TGTGCCAGCAGTCGTCTCGGAAGGGGCGGATCTAATGAAAAACTGTTTTTT.

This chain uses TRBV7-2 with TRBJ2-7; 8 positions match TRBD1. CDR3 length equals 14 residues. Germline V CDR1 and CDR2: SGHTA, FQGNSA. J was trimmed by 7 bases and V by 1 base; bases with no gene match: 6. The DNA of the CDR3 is TGTGCCAGCAGCTTAGACCGGACAGGGAGGGAGCAGTACTTC. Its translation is CASSLDRTGREQYF.

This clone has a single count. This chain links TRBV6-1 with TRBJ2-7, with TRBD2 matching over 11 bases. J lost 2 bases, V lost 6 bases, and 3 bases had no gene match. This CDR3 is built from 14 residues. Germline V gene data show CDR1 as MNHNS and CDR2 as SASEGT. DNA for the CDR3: TGTGCCAGCAGAAAACTAGCGGGAGCCTACGAGCAGTACTTC. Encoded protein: CASRKLAGAYEQYF.

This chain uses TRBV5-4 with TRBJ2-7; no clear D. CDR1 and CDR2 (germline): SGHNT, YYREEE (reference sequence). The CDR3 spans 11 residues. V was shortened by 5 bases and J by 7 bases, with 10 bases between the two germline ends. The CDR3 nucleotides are TGTGCCAGCAGTCCCTTCACTGAGCAGTACTTC. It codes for CASSPFTEQYF.

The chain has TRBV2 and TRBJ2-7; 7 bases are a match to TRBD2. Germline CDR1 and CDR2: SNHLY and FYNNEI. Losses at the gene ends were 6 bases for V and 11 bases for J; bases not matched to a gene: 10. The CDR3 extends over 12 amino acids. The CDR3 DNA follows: TGTGCCAGCAGACGTCTAGCGGAGAGCGAGTACTTC. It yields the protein CASRRLAESEYF.

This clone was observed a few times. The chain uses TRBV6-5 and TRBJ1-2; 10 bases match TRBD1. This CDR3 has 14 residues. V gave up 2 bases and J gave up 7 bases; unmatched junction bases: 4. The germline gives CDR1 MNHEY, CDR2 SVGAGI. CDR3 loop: CASSYRTGGCGYTF. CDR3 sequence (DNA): TGTGCCAGCAGTTACCGGACAGGGGGGTGTGGCTACACCTTC.

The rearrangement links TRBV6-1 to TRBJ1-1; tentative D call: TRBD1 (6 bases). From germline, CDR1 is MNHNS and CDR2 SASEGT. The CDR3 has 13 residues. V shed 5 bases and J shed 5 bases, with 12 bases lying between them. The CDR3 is CASSLKGDTEAFF. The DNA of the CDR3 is TGTGCCAGCAGTCTAAAGGGGGATACTGAAGCTTTCTTT.

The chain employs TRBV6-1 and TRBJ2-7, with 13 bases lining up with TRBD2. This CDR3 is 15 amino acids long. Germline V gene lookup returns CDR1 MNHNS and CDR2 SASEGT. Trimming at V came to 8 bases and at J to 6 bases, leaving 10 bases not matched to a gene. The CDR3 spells CASGDSGLAGVEQYF. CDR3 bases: TGTGCCAGCGGGGACTCCGGACTAGCGGGAGTCGAGCAGTACTTC.

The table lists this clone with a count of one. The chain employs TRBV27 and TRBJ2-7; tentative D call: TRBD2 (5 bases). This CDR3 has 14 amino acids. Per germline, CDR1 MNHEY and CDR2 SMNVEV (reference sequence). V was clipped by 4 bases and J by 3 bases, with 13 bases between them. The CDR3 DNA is TGTGCCAGCAGTTCAGTGGACTCATTCTACGAGCAGTACTTC. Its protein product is CASSSVDSFYEQYF.

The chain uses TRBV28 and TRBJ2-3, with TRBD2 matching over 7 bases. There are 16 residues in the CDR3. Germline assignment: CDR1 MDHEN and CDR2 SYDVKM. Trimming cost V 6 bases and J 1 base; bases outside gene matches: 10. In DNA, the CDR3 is TGTGCCAGCAGAACTTCAGCGGGGCCCGGCACAGATACGCAGTATTTT. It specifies CASRTSAGPGTDTQYF.

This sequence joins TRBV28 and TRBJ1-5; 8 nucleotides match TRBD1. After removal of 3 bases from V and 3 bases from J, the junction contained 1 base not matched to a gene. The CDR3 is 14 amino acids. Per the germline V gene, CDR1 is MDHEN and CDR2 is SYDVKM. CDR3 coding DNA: TGTGCCAGCAGTTTGGACAGGGTCAATCAGCCCCAGCATTTT. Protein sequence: CASSLDRVNQPQHF.

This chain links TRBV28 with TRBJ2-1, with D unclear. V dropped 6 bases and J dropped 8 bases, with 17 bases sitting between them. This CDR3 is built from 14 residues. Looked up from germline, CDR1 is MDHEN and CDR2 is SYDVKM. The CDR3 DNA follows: TGTGCCAGCAGCTTCCTACCGAAAGTCCATGAGCAGTTCTTC. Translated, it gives CASSFLPKVHEQFF. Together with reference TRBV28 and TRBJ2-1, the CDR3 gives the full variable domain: DVKVTQSSRYLVKRTGEKVFLECVQDMDHENMFWYRQDPGLGLRLIYFSYDVKMKEKGDIPEGYSVSREKKERFSLILESASTNQTSMYLCASSFLPKVHEQFFGPGTRLTVL.

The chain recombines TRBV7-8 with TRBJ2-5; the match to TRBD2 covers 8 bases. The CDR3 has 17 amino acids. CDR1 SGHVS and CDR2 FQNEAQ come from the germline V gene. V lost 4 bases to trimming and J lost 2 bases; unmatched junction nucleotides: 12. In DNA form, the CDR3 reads TGTGCCAGCAGCTCCTCAAGGTTTAGCGGGGAGCAAGAGACCCAGTACTTC. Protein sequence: CASSSSRFSGEQETQYF. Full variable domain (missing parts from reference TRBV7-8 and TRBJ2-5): GAGVSQSPRYKVAKRGQDVALRCDPISGHVSLFWYQQALGQGPEFLTYFQNEAQLDKSGLPSDRFFAERPEGSVSTLKIQRTQQEDSAVYLCASSSSRFSGEQETQYFGPGTRLLVL.

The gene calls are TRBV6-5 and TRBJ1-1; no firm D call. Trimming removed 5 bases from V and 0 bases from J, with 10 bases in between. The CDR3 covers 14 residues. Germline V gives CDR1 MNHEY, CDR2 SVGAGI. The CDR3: CASSLDSLNTEAFF. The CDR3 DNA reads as TGTGCCAGCAGTCTAGACTCTCTGAACACTGAAGCTTTCTTT.

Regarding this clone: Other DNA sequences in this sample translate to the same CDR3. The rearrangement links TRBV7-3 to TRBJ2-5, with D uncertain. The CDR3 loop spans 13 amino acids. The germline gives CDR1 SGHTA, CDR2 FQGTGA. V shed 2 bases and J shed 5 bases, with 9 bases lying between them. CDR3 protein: CASSLGPEETQYF. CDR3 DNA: TGTGCCAGCAGCTTAGGTCCCGAGGAGACCCAGTACTTC.

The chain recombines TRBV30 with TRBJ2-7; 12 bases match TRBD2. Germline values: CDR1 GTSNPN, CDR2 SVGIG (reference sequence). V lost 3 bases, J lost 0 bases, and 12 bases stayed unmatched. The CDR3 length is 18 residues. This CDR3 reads CAWRELAGGPQSSYEQYF. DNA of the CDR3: TGTGCCTGGAGGGAACTAGCGGGAGGTCCCCAGAGCTCCTACGAGCAGTACTTC. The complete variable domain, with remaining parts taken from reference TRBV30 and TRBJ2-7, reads SQTIHQWPATLVQPVGSPLSLECTVEGTSNPNLYWYRQAAGRGLQLLFYSVGIGQISSEVPQNLSASRPQDRQFILSSKKLLLSDSGFYLCAWRELAGGPQSSYEQYFGPGTRLTVT.

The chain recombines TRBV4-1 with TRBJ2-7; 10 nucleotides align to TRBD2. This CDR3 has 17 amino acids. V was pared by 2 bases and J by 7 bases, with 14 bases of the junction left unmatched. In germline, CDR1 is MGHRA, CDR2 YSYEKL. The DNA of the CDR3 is TGCGCCAGCAGCCAAACTTCCGGGACTAGCGCCACCAAGGAGCAGTACTTC. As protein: CASSQTSGTSATKEQYF.

The CDR3 nucleotides read TGTGCCAGCAGCTTGAGGGAAGGGACTAGCGGGGGGGCCTACGAGCAGTACTTC. Its protein is CASSLREGTSGGAYEQYF. J is TRBJ2-7 and V is TRBV5-5; 16 nucleotides align to TRBD2. Unmatched junction bases numbered 6, after V lost 1 base and J lost 2 bases. This CDR3 is built from 18 residues. The V gene's germline CDR1 is SGHKS and CDR2 YYEKEE (reference sequence).

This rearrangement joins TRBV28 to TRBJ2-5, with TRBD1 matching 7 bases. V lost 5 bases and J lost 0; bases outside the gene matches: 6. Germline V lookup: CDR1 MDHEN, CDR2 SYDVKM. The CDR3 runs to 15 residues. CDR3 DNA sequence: TGTGCCAGCAGTCTCCCGACAGGGTACCAAGAGACCCAGTACTTC. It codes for CASSLPTGYQETQYF.

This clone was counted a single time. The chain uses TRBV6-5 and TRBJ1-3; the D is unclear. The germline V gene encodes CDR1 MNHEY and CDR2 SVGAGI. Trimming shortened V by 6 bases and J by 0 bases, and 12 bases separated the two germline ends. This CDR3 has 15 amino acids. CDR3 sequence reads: CASRPVSVSGNTIYF. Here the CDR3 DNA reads TGTGCCAGCAGGCCAGTGAGCGTCTCTGGAAACACCATATATTTT.